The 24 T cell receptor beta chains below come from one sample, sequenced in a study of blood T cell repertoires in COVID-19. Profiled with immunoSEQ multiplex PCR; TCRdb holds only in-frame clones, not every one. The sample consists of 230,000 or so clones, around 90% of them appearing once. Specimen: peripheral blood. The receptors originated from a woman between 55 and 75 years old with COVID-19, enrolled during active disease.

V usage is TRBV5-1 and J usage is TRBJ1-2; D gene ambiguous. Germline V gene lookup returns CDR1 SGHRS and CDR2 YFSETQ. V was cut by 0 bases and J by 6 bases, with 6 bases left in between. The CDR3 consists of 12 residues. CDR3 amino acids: CASSLARHGYTF. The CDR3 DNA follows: TGCGCCAGCAGCTTGGCCAGGCATGGCTACACCTTC.

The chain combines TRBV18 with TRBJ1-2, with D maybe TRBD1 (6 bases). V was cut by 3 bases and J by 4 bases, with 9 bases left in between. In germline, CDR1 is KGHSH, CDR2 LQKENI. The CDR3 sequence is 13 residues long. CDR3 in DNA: TGTGCCAGCTCACCGGACAGCGCCTATGGCTACACCTTC. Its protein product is CASSPDSAYGYTF.

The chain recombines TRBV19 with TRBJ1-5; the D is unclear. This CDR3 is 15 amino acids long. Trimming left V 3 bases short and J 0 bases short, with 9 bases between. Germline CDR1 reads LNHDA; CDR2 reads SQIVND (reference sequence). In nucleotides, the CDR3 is TGTGCCAGTAGTATTACGGGTTTTAGCAATCAGCCCCAGCATTTT. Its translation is CASSITGFSNQPQHF.

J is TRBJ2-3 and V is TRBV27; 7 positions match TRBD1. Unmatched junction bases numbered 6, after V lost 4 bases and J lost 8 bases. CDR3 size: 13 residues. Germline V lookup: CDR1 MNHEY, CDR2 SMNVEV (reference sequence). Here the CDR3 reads CASSWGSGGTQYF. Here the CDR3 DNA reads TGTGCCAGCAGTTGGGGGTCAGGGGGTACGCAGTATTTT.

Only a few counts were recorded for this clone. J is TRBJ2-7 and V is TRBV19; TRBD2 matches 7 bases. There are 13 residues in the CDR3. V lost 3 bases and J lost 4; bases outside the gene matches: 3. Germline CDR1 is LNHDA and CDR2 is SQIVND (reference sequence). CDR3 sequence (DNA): TGTGCCAGTAGTATGGTCGGGGGGTACGAGCAGTACTTC. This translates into CASSMVGGYEQYF.

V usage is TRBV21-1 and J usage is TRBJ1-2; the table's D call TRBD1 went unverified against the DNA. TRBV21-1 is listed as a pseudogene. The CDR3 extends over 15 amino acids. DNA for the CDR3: TGTGCCAGCAGCAACGGACAGGGGGTCCTCTATGGCTACACCTTC. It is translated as CASSNGQGVLYGYTF.

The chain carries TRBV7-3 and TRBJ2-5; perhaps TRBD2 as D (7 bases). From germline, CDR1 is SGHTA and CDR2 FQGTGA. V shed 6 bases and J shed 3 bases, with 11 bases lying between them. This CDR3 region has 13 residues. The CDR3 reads CASSRGAEETQYF. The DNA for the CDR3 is TGTGCCAGCAGTCGGGGGGCGGAAGAGACCCAGTACTTC. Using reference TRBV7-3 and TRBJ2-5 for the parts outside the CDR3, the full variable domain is GAGVSQTPSNKVTEKGKYVELRCDPISGHTALYWYRQSLGQGPEFLIYFQGTGAADDSGLPNDRFFAVRPEGSVSTLKIQRTERGDSAVYLCASSRGAEETQYFGPGTRLLVL.

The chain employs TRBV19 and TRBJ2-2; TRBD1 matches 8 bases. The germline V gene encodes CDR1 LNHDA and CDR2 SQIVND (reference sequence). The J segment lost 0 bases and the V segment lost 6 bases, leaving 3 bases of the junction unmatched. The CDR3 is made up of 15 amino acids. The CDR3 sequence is CASRRTGTNTGELFF. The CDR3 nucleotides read TGTGCCAGTAGGAGGACAGGGACGAACACCGGGGAGCTGTTTTTT.

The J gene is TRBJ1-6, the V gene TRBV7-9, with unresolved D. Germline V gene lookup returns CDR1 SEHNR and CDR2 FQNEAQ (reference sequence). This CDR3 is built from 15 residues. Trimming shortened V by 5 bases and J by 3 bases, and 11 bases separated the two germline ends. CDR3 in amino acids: CASSPGFFYNSPLHF. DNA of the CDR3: TGTGCCAGCAGCCCAGGTTTCTTCTATAATTCACCCCTCCACTTT.

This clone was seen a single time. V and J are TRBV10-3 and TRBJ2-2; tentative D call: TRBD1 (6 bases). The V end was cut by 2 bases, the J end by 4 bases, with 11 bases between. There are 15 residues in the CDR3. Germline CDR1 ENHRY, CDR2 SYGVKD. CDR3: CAISENRDGTGELFF. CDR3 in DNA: TGTGCCATCAGTGAGAACAGGGACGGCACCGGGGAGCTGTTTTTT.

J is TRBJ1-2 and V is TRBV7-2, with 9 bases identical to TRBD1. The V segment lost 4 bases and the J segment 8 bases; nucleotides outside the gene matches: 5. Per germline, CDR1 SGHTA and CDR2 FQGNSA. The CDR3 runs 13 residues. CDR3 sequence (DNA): TGTGCCAGCAGCTCTACAGGGGGCTGGGGCTACACCTTC. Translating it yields CASSSTGGWGYTF.

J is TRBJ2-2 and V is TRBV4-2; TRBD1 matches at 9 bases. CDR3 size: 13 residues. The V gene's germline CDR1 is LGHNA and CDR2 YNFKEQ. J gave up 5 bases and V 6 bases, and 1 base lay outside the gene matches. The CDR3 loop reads CASRDRGTGELFF. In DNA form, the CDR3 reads TGTGCCAGCAGGGACAGGGGAACCGGGGAGCTGTTTTTT.

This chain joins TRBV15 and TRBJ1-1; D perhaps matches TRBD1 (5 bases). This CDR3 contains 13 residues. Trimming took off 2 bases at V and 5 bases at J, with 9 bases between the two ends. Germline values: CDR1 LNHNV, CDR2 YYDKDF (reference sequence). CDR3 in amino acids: CATSRPQGTEAFF. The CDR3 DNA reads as TGTGCCACCAGCAGACCTCAGGGAACTGAAGCTTTCTTT.

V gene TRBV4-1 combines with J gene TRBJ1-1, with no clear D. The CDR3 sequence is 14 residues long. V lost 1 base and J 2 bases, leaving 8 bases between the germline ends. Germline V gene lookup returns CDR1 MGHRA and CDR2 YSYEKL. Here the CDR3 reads CASSQGLTNTEAFF. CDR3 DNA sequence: TGCGCCAGCAGCCAAGGGCTGACTAACACTGAAGCTTTCTTT.

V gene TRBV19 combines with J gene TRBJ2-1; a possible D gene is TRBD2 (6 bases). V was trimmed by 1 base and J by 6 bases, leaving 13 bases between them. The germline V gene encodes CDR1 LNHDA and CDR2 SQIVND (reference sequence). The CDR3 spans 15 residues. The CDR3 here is CASSIASGDVNEQFF. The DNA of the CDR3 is TGTGCCAGTAGTATAGCTTCGGGGGACGTCAATGAGCAGTTCTTC.

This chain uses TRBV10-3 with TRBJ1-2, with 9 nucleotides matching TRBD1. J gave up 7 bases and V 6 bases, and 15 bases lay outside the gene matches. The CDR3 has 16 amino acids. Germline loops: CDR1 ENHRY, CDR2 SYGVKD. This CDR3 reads CAIRDLGQGRSGGYTF. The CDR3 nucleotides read TGTGCCATCAGGGACCTGGGACAGGGAAGAAGTGGTGGCTACACCTTC.

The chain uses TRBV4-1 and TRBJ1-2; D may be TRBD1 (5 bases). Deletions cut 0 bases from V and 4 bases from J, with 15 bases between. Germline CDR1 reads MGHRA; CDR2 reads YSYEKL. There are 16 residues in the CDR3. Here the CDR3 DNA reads TGCGCCAGCAGCCAAGAGGTTAGGGGTAGCAGCTATGGCTACACCTTC. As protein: CASSQEVRGSSYGYTF.

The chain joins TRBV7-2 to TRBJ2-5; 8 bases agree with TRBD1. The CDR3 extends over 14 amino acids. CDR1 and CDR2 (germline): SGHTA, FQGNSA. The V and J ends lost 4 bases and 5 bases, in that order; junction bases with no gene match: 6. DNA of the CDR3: TGTGCCAGCAGCTGGCAGGGGGCGAAGGAGACCCAGTACTTC. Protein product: CASSWQGAKETQYF.

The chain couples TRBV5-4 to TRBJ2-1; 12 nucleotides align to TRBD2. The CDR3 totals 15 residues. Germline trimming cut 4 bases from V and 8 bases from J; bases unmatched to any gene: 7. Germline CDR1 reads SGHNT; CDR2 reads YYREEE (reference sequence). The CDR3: CASSPPGLAGYEQFF. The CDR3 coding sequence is TGTGCCAGCAGCCCGCCGGGACTAGCGGGTTATGAGCAGTTCTTC.

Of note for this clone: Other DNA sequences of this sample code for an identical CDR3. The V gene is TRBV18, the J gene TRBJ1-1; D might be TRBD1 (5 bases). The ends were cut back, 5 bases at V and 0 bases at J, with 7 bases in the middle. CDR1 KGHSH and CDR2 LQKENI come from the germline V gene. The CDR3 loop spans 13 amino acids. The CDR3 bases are TGTGCCAGCTCAGACAGCATGAACACTGAAGCTTTCTTT. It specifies CASSDSMNTEAFF.

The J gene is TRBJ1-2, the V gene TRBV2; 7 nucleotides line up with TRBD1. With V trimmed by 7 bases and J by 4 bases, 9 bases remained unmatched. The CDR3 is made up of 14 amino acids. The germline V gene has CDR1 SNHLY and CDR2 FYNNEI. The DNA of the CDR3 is TGTGCCAGCATCGATACTGACAGGGTCTATGGCTACACCTTC. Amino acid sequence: CASIDTDRVYGYTF. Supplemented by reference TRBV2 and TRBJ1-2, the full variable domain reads EPEVTQTPSHQVTQMGQEVILRCVPISNHLYFYWYRQILGQKVEFLVSFYNNEISEKSEIFDDQFSVERPDGSNFTLKIRSTKLEDSAMYFCASIDTDRVYGYTFGSGTRLTVV.

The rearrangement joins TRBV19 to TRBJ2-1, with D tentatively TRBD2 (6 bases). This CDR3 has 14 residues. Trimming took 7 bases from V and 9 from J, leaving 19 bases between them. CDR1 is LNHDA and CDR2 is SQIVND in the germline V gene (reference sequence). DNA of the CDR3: TGTGCCAGTACCTTGACTAGTGACGCGAGTGAGCAGTTCTTC. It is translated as CASTLTSDASEQFF. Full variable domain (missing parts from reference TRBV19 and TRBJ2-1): DGGITQSPKYLFRKEGQNVTLSCEQNLNHDAMYWYRQDPGQGLRLIYYSQIVNDFQKGDIAEGYSVSREKKESFPLTVTSAQKNPTAFYLCASTLTSDASEQFFGPGTRLTVL.

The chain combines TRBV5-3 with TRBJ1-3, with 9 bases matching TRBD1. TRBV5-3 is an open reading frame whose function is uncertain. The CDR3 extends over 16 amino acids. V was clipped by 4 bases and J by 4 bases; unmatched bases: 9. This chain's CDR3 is CARSPEQGAQGNTIYF. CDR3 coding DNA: TGTGCCAGAAGCCCCGAACAGGGGGCGCAAGGAAACACCATATATTTT.

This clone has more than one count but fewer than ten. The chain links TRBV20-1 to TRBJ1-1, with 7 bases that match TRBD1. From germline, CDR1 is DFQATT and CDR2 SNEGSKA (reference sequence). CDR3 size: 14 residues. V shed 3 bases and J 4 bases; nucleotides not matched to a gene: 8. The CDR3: CSASPQGVSTEAFF. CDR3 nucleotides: TGCAGTGCTAGTCCCCAGGGGGTGAGCACTGAAGCTTTCTTT.